A selection of T cell receptor beta chains follows, all from one sample in a study of vaccination and CD4 T cells after COVID-19. Antigen specificity for these receptors is unknown. TCRdb re-called the PCR reads with MiXCR, one entry per CDR3 protein. The table shows approximately 10,000 distinct CDR3 sequences, with about 70% occurring only once. Sequences were obtained from CD4+ T cells from blood, cultured in vitro. The receptors come from a human donor who had recovered from COVID-19. Both conserved end residues are trimmed from each CDR3.

len	v_gene	CDR3aa
13	TRBV27	ASSFNIGRASTQY
12	TRBV2	ASSVGTGLYGYT
12	TRBV6-2/TRBV6-3	ASIGGSYNSPLH
15	TRBV2	ASSEGTSGKSYNEQF
12	TRBV7-8	ASSQGTGIQPQH
16	TRBV4-1	ASSQDLAVSSYNSPLH
9	TRBV19	ATRSGQPQH
11	TRBV20-1	SAGAVTVGEQY
13	TRBV19	ASSIVLAGEVEQF
11	TRBV10-3	AISRDFVDTQY
13	TRBV19	ASARGALNTGELF
13	TRBV24-1	ATSDPGTSGETQY
12	TRBV7-3	ASSFRMVLSGYT
13	TRBV7-9	ASIRGTSGWETQY
14	TRBV10-3	AISRLTGESNYGYT
10	TRBV2	ASRGTDTEAF
10	TRBV12-3/TRBV12-4	ASSLGQNIQY
14	TRBV12-3/TRBV12-4	ASSFQDGGPGYEQY
12	TRBV30	AWRGGGNNQSQH
17	TRBV5-1	ASSLVLRGGTGAADTQY
12	TRBV6-5	ASSLGTATDTQY
13	TRBV9	ASSVAGTSEETQY